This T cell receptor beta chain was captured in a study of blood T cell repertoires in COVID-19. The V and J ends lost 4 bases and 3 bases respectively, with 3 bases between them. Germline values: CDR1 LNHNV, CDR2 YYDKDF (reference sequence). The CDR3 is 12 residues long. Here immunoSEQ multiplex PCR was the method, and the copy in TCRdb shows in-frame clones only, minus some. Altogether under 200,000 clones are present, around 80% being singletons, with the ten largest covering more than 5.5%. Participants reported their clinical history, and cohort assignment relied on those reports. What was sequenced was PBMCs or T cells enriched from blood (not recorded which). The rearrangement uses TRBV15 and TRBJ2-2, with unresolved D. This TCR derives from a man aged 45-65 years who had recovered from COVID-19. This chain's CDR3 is CATSTYTGELFF. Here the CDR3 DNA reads TGTGCCACCAGCACTTACACCGGGGAGCTGTTTTTT.